These 29 T cell receptor beta chains were sequenced from one sample in a study of shared clonotypes between healthy human individuals. The table came from immunoSEQ multiplex PCR; TCRdb's copy has only in-frame clones and leaves some out. The repertoire holds over 850,000 clones, about four fifths seen once, with under 0.6% in the top ten. The sample was memory CD4+ T cells from PBMCs. Subset given: CD45RA-negative fraction. These receptors were obtained from a man between 18 and 35 years old in good health. Some clones in this sample may be carry-over from other donors' samples.

With respect to this clone: The sample contains more than one DNA sequence encoding this CDR3. This sequence joins TRBV9 and TRBJ1-2; 8 bases match TRBD1. Germline CDR1 is SGDLS and CDR2 is YYNGEE. The CDR3 spans 12 residues. V shed 3 bases, J shed 8 bases, and the junction held 3 bases outside the gene matches. For the CDR3, the DNA is TGTGCCAGCAGCGCGACAGGGGTAGGCTACACCTTC. Translation gives CASSATGVGYTF.

This clone was seen once. The same CDR3 also results from other DNA sequences found in this sample. The J gene is TRBJ1-1, the V gene TRBV19; possible D gene TRBD1, 5 bases. CDR1 is LNHDA and CDR2 is SQIVND in the germline V gene (reference sequence). The V gene lost 5 bases and the J gene lost 0 bases, with 7 bases spanning the gap. CDR3 length: 13 residues. In DNA form, the CDR3 reads TGTGCCAGTAGTGTGGGACTGAACACTGAAGCTTTCTTT. Its protein product is CASSVGLNTEAFF.

The chain employs TRBV4-2 and TRBJ2-1; TRBD2 aligns across 11 bases. The CDR3 covers 18 residues. With 0 bases clipped from V and 4 bases from J, the junction kept 8 bases outside the gene matches. Germline-derived CDR1 and CDR2 are LGHNA and YNFKEQ. CDR3 region: CASSQELAGAPKYNEQFF. Written as DNA, the CDR3 is TGTGCCAGCAGCCAAGAACTAGCGGGAGCCCCAAAATACAATGAGCAGTTCTTC.

The V and J genes are TRBV25-1 and TRBJ1-4; D might be TRBD1 (5 bases). The CDR3 has 15 amino acids. Trimming removed 8 bases at V and 0 bases at J, with 13 bases between. The germline V gene has CDR1 MGHDK and CDR2 SYGVNS. In DNA form, the CDR3 reads TGTGCCAGCGGGGAGACAGATACAACTAATGAAAAACTGTTTTTT. It codes for CASGETDTTNEKLFF.

The chain uses TRBV7-3 and TRBJ2-3; D is undetermined. The V end was cut by 5 bases, the J end by 5 bases, with 5 bases between. CDR3 length equals 11 residues. From germline, CDR1 is SGHTA and CDR2 FQGTGA. The CDR3 DNA sequence: TGTGCCAGCAGCGCGAAAGATACGCAGTATTTT. Its protein is CASSAKDTQYF.

The chain is built from TRBV7-9 and TRBJ1-1; D gene uncertain. The germline CDR1 and CDR2 sequences are SEHNR and FQNEAQ (reference sequence). The CDR3 spans 14 residues. Trimming removed 5 bases from V and 1 base from J, with 11 bases in between. This CDR3 reads CASSLEQENTEAFF. Written as DNA, the CDR3 is TGTGCCAGCAGCCTAGAGCAGGAGAACACTGAAGCTTTCTTT.

The chain joins TRBV5-1 to TRBJ2-5, with 8 positions matching TRBD2. The CDR3 is 14 amino acids. Germline CDR1 SGHRS, CDR2 YFSETQ. Losses at the gene ends were 3 bases for V and 5 bases for J; bases not matched to a gene: 6. CDR3 protein: CASSSSGSWETQYF. The CDR3 DNA sequence: TGCGCCAGCAGCTCGAGCGGGAGTTGGGAGACCCAGTACTTC.

The chain links TRBV5-4 to TRBJ2-3; 8 bases align to TRBD2. The germline CDR1 and CDR2 sequences are SGHNT and YYREEE (reference sequence). The V gene end was trimmed by 0 bases and the J gene end by 5 bases; junction bases not matched to a gene: 8. The CDR3 length is 16 residues. The CDR3 is CASSLVKRESGDTQYF. The DNA for the CDR3 is TGTGCCAGCAGCTTGGTAAAGCGGGAGTCAGGAGATACGCAGTATTTT.

This rearrangement joins TRBV25-1 to TRBJ2-7, with 7 bases fitting TRBD1. V shed 1 base, J shed 3 bases, and the junction held 6 bases outside the gene matches. This CDR3 comprises 15 residues. CDR1 MGHDK and CDR2 SYGVNS come from the germline V gene. CDR3 nucleotides: TGTGCCAGCAGTGAATCCGGGACAGCCAACTACGAGCAGTACTTC. This codes for CASSESGTANYEQYF.

This chain uses TRBV7-3 with TRBJ2-5; 7 nucleotides align to TRBD2. V lost 3 bases and J lost 2; bases outside the gene matches: 6. In germline, CDR1 is SGHTA, CDR2 FQGTGA. This CDR3 contains 15 residues. The CDR3 sequence: CASSLMPSGQETQYF. CDR3 nucleotides: TGTGCCAGCAGCTTGATGCCTAGCGGACAAGAGACCCAGTACTTC.

V usage is TRBV19 and J usage is TRBJ1-1, with TRBD1 as a possible D gene (5 bases). The V and J ends lost 10 bases and 8 bases respectively, with 20 bases between them. Germline assignment: CDR1 LNHDA and CDR2 SQIVND (reference sequence). This CDR3 spans 13 amino acids. This chain's CDR3 is CATQNPAGTEAFF. The CDR3 region has the DNA TGTGCCACCCAAAACCCGGCGGGGACCGAAGCTTTCTTT. The entire variable domain, with the rest obtained from reference TRBV19 and TRBJ1-1, is as follows: DGGITQSPKYLFRKEGQNVTLSCEQNLNHDAMYWYRQDPGQGLRLIYYSQIVNDFQKGDIAEGYSVSREKKESFPLTVTSAQKNPTAFYLCATQNPAGTEAFFGQGTRLTVV.

This chain uses TRBV9 with TRBJ1-4, with D possibly matching TRBD1 (6 bases). V lost 3 bases and J 4 bases, leaving 10 bases between the germline ends. This CDR3 comprises 14 residues. Germline V gene data show CDR1 as SGDLS and CDR2 as YYNGEE. The CDR3 nucleotides read TGTGCCAGCAGCGCAGGGGATATTAATGAAAAACTGTTTTTT. Translation: CASSAGDINEKLFF.

The chain uses TRBV5-6 and TRBJ2-3; D is ambiguous. The CDR3 runs to 13 residues. The V end was cut by 4 bases, the J end by 4 bases, with 10 bases between. Germline values: CDR1 SGHDT, CDR2 YYEEEE. The CDR3 nucleotides read TGTGCCAGCAGCCCAGATTTCTCAGATACGCAGTATTTT. Its protein is CASSPDFSDTQYF.

This chain uses TRBV4-3 with TRBJ2-1, with D possibly matching TRBD2 (6 bases). V lost 6 bases and J 8 bases, leaving 14 bases between the germline ends. CDR1 is LGHNA and CDR2 is YSLEER in the germline V gene. The CDR3 length is 13 residues. CDR3 sequence: CASSNLASDEQFF. For the CDR3, the DNA is TGCGCCAGCAGTAATCTAGCTAGCGATGAGCAGTTCTTC.

The chain employs TRBV5-1 and TRBJ1-4; no clear D. The ends were cut back, 7 bases at V and 10 bases at J, with 17 bases in the middle. The germline CDR1 and CDR2 sequences are SGHRS and YFSETQ. The CDR3 runs to 13 residues. This chain's CDR3 is CASYEPGVGKLFF. Here the CDR3 DNA reads TGCGCCAGCTACGAGCCTGGGGTGGGAAAACTGTTTTTT.

Within the sample, this clone is medium-sized (0.01 to 0.1%). Other nucleotide sequences in the sample specify the same CDR3. CDR3 region: CASSLSPGGDGYTF. The CDR3, as DNA: TGTGCCAGCAGCTTAAGCCCGGGAGGCGATGGCTACACCTTC. The chain has TRBV7-3 and TRBJ1-2; D call uncertain. V was pared by 1 base and J by 6 bases, with 12 bases between. This CDR3 contains 14 residues. CDR1 is SGHTA, CDR2 FQGTGA, per germline.

Worth noting for this clone: At the DNA level, this CDR3 is encoded by other sequences in the same sample as well. CDR3 region: CASSLAGGAYNEQFF. The CDR3 DNA reads as TGTGCCAGCAGTCTAGCGGGAGGGGCCTACAATGAGCAGTTCTTC. The chain carries TRBV27 and TRBJ2-1; 12 positions match TRBD2. The CDR3 extends over 15 amino acids. The germline CDR1 and CDR2 sequences are MNHEY and SMNVEV (reference sequence). The J segment lost 2 bases and the V segment lost 5 bases, leaving 1 base of the junction unmatched.

J is TRBJ1-2 and V is TRBV14; unclear D gene. Trimming pared 0 bases from V and 7 bases from J, leaving 18 bases between. The CDR3 spans 16 residues. The germline V gene encodes CDR1 SGHDN and CDR2 FVKESK. The CDR3 loop reads CASSQDRGISHLGYTF. The CDR3 bases are TGTGCCAGCAGCCAAGATCGAGGGATTAGTCATCTTGGCTACACCTTC.

This chain links TRBV5-4 with TRBJ2-1, with 8 bases lining up with TRBD2. This CDR3 contains 16 residues. The V and J ends lost 3 bases and 9 bases, in that order; junction bases with no gene match: 14. CDR1 is SGHNT, CDR2 YYREEE, per germline (reference sequence). As DNA, the CDR3 is TGTGCCAGCAGCTCCCTTACTAGCGGTATGGGAGGTGAGCAGTTCTTC. Translated, it gives CASSSLTSGMGGEQFF.

The rearrangement joins TRBV7-6 to TRBJ1-1; TRBD1 might be the D (5 bases). Per the germline V gene, CDR1 is SGHVS and CDR2 is FNYEAQ. V shed 5 bases and J shed 6 bases, with 16 bases lying between them. The CDR3 loop spans 14 amino acids. CDR3 sequence: CASSPRAGDAEAFF. For the CDR3, the DNA is TGTGCCAGCAGCCCCCGGGCGGGGGACGCTGAAGCTTTCTTT.

This clone was found a few times. The rearrangement uses TRBV11-2 and TRBJ2-1; 9 bases fit TRBD2. With 7 bases clipped from V and 10 bases from J, the junction kept 20 bases outside the gene matches. There are 17 residues in the CDR3. Germline-derived CDR1 and CDR2 are SGHAT and FQNNGV. The CDR3, as DNA: TGTGCCAGCACCCAAGCCGGGGCTAGCGGGAACTTCGGGGAGCAGTTCTTC. Residues: CASTQAGASGNFGEQFF. Drawing the rest from reference TRBV11-2 and TRBJ2-1, the complete variable domain is EAGVAQSPRYKIIEKRQSVAFWCNPISGHATLYWYQQILGQGPKLLIQFQNNGVVDDSQLPKDRFSAERLKGVDSTLKIQPAKLEDSAVYLCASTQAGASGNFGEQFFGPGTRLTVL.

The chain employs TRBV7-3 and TRBJ1-1; perhaps TRBD1 as D (6 bases). Germline V gene data show CDR1 as SGHTA and CDR2 as FQGTGA. Trimming stripped 2 bases from V and 3 bases from J, with 7 bases between. This CDR3 has 13 residues. The CDR3 loop is CASSLGQYTEAFF. CDR3 DNA: TGTGCCAGCAGCTTAGGACAGTACACTGAAGCTTTCTTT.

This clone was observed a handful of times. The rearrangement links TRBV2 to TRBJ2-5; TRBD1 might be the D (5 bases). Trimming shortened V by 6 bases and J by 1 base, and 18 bases separated the two germline ends. The CDR3 is made up of 16 amino acids. Germline loops: CDR1 SNHLY, CDR2 FYNNEI. CDR3 DNA: TGTGCCAGCAGCGGGCGGTCAGGGAAAATCCAAGAGACCCAGTACTTC. This gives the protein CASSGRSGKIQETQYF.

The V and J genes are TRBV4-2 and TRBJ2-5; D is unclear. There are 13 residues in the CDR3. The V end was cut by 4 bases, the J end by 5 bases, with 11 bases between. Germline CDR1 reads LGHNA; CDR2 reads YNFKEQ. The CDR3 DNA is TGTGCCAGCAGCCCAGCCTCTGGGGAGACCCAGTACTTC. It codes for CASSPASGETQYF.

The V call is TRBV5-4, the J call TRBJ2-2, with TRBD2 matching 7 bases. The V segment lost 2 bases and the J segment 5 bases; nucleotides outside the gene matches: 6. CDR1 is SGHNT, CDR2 YYREEE, per germline (reference sequence). The CDR3 is 15 residues long. The CDR3: CASSLRTSGTGELFF. The CDR3 DNA sequence: TGTGCCAGCAGCTTACGGACTAGTGGAACCGGGGAGCTGTTTTTT.

This clone has at least ten counts. The rearrangement joins TRBV6-5 to TRBJ2-3, with 8 bases identical to TRBD2. The germline V gene has CDR1 MNHEY and CDR2 SVGAGI. The ends lost 7 bases at V and 6 bases at J; junction bases unmatched: 9. The CDR3 has 14 amino acids. Here the CDR3 DNA reads TGTGCCAGCAAACCGGGACTAGAAAGGGATACGCAGTATTTT. Its protein is CASKPGLERDTQYF.

Regarding this clone: One base separates it from a far larger clone, so it is likely a read error. This same CDR3 is encoded by further DNA sequences in the sample. The V call is TRBV11-3, the J call TRBJ2-1, with D unresolved. The ends were cut back, 1 base at V and 3 bases at J, with 1 base in the middle. Germline lookup yields CDR1 SGHNT and CDR2 YENEEA. The CDR3 covers 12 residues. The CDR3 spells CASSLGYNEQFF. The CDR3 DNA follows: TGTGCCAGCAGCTTAGGCTACAATGAGCAGTTCTTC.

To note about this clone: Relative to the germline gene, one junction end is altered; a read error may explain this. The chain links TRBV28 to TRBJ2-5; D tentatively fits TRBD1 or TRBD2 (5 bases each). CDR3 size: 14 residues. Germline V CDR1 and CDR2: MDHEN, SYDVKM. The CDR3 protein is CATSFVGGGETRYF. CDR3 in DNA: TGTGCCACCAGTTTTGTTGGGGGTGGGGAGACCCGGTACTTC.

The chain is built from TRBV7-8 and TRBJ1-6; D is perhaps TRBD1 (5 bases). With 5 bases removed from V and 8 bases from J, the gap between germline ends came to 25 bases. This CDR3 comprises 18 residues. Germline CDR1 reads SGHVS; CDR2 reads FQNEAQ. This chain's CDR3 is CASSLLYRDPEEDSPLHF. The DNA for the CDR3 is TGTGCCAGCAGCCTATTGTACCGGGACCCAGAGGAGGATTCACCCCTCCACTTT.